One sample yielded the 26 T cell receptor beta chains listed below, sequenced in a study of molecular identifiers for immune sequencing clone quantification. TCRdb reprocessed the PCR reads via MiXCR and lists one record per CDR3 protein. There are about 640,000 distinct CDR3 sequences in the sample; about 20% occur only once, and roughly 0.85% lies in the top ten. Specimen: naive CD8+ T cells from blood, with Jurkat cell RNA spiked in. Documented subset: FACS-sorted CD8+CD4-CCR7+CD45RA+ naive T cells. The receptors originated from a human donor in good health. Some libraries in this study had Jurkat cell RNA spiked in.

On this clonotype: A read error may be the cause here, since a much bigger clone is one base away. V gene TRBV19 combines with J gene TRBJ2-2, with TRBD1 matching 7 bases. The CDR3 totals 17 residues. The germline gives CDR1 LNHDA, CDR2 SQIVND (reference sequence). Unmatched junction bases numbered 13, after V lost 9 bases and J lost 0 bases. Here the CDR3 DNA reads TGTGCCAGCCACCAAGGGCCGGACAGGTCGAACACCGGGGAGCTGTTTTTT. This translates into CASHQGPDRSNTGELFF.

This clonotype was recorded at least ten times. This chain links TRBV11-2 with TRBJ1-6; 9 nucleotides agree with TRBD1. CDR3 length: 17 amino acids. Germline V gene sequence: CDR1 SGHAT, CDR2 FQNNGV. J gave up 3 bases and V 5 bases, and 8 bases lay outside the gene matches. The CDR3, as DNA: TGTGCCAGCAGCCCCACCCCGGACAGGGGCTATAATTCACCCCTCCACTTT. The encoded protein is CASSPTPDRGYNSPLHF.

The chain uses TRBV27 and TRBJ2-3, with D tentatively TRBD2 (6 bases). The V gene lost 6 bases and the J gene lost 0 bases, with 19 bases spanning the gap. CDR3 length: 17 residues. Germline CDR1 MNHEY, CDR2 SMNVEV (reference sequence). The CDR3 loop is CASSPGLGEASTDTQYF. CDR3 bases: TGTGCCAGCAGCCCGGGCCTTGGGGAGGCTAGCACAGATACGCAGTATTTT.

The V call is TRBV14, the J call TRBJ2-7, with D possibly being TRBD1 (6 bases). Per the germline V gene, CDR1 is SGHDN and CDR2 is FVKESK. The ends were cut back, 6 bases at V and 3 bases at J, with 15 bases in the middle. The CDR3 sequence is 14 residues long. CDR3 loop: CASSGFRGLYEQYF. For the CDR3, the DNA is TGTGCCAGCAGTGGTTTCAGGGGCCTCTACGAGCAGTACTTC.

This sequence joins TRBV4-3 and TRBJ2-7; no clear D gene. Trimming cost V 0 bases and J 2 bases, with 8 bases left between them. The CDR3 contains 14 residues. CDR1 is LGHNA and CDR2 is YSLEER in the germline V gene. The CDR3 here is CASSQDVGPYEQYF. As DNA, the CDR3 is TGCGCCAGCAGCCAAGATGTGGGTCCCTACGAGCAGTACTTC.

The DNA of the CDR3 is TGTGCCTGGAGCAGGGGTTCCTACAATGAGCAGTTCTTC. Translation gives CAWSRGSYNEQFF. V gene TRBV30 combines with J gene TRBJ2-1; maybe TRBD1 (6 bases). V lost 3 bases to trimming and J lost 1 base, with 7 bases between them. The CDR3 covers 13 residues. Germline CDR1 and CDR2: GTSNPN and SVGIG (reference sequence). The variable domain in full, completed from reference TRBV30 and TRBJ2-1, reads SQTIHQWPATLVQPVGSPLSLECTVEGTSNPNLYWYRQAAGRGLQLLFYSVGIGQISSEVPQNLSASRPQDRQFILSSKKLLLSDSGFYLCAWSRGSYNEQFFGPGTRLTVL.

Ten or more counts support this clonotype. The V call is TRBV6-6, the J call TRBJ1-4; 10 positions agree with TRBD1. The CDR3 is 16 amino acids. V gave up 2 bases and J gave up 2 bases; unmatched junction bases: 2. The germline V gene encodes CDR1 MNHNY and CDR2 SVGAGI (reference sequence). CDR3 residues: CASSYGTGETNEKLFF. The CDR3 bases are TGTGCCAGCAGTTACGGGACAGGGGAGACTAATGAAAAACTGTTTTTT.

The sample holds many counts of this clonotype. This chain joins TRBV19 and TRBJ2-2, with D perhaps matching TRBD2 (5 bases). V was cut by 5 bases and J by 4 bases, with 11 bases left in between. Per the germline V gene, CDR1 is LNHDA and CDR2 is SQIVND (reference sequence). This CDR3 has 14 residues. CDR3 sequence: CASSPLASTGELFF. The CDR3 coding sequence is TGTGCCAGTAGTCCCCTAGCTTCCACCGGGGAGCTGTTTTTT.

This clonotype was seen many times. The rearrangement links TRBV15 to TRBJ2-5, with TRBD2 as a possible D gene (6 bases). Looked up from germline, CDR1 is LNHNV and CDR2 is YYDKDF (reference sequence). V shed 4 bases and J shed 7 bases, with 19 bases lying between them. The CDR3 is 15 amino acids. CDR3 coding DNA: TGTGCCACCAGCAATCTCCCGGGGTTGGGGGGGACCCAGTACTTC. Amino acid sequence: CATSNLPGLGGTQYF.

This clonotype was seen repeatedly, ten times or more. The chain couples TRBV19 to TRBJ2-7; perhaps TRBD2 as D (6 bases). Trimming removed 6 bases at V and 0 bases at J, with 15 bases between. This CDR3 spans 15 amino acids. Germline V CDR1 and CDR2: LNHDA, SQIVND (reference sequence). The CDR3 nucleotides read TGTGCCAGTAGGGATTGGGACGGGAGCTCCTACGAGCAGTACTTC. This codes for CASRDWDGSSYEQYF.

This clonotype was recorded many times. This chain links TRBV7-6 with TRBJ2-3; no definite D call. Trimming shortened V by 5 bases and J by 6 bases, and 12 bases separated the two germline ends. The CDR3 runs 13 residues. Germline V gene data show CDR1 as SGHVS and CDR2 as FNYEAQ. CDR3 bases: TGTGCCAGCAGCCCTAACCGCGCGGATACGCAGTATTTT. This translates into CASSPNRADTQYF.

The chain carries TRBV19 and TRBJ2-1, with 7 bases lining up with TRBD1. CDR3 length: 14 amino acids. In germline, CDR1 is LNHDA, CDR2 SQIVND (reference sequence). V gave up 5 bases and J gave up 5 bases; unmatched junction bases: 6. The CDR3 DNA sequence: TGTGCCAGTAGTTCCACGGGACAGCACAATGAGCAGTTCTTC. Translated, it gives CASSSTGQHNEQFF.

This clonotype was observed a few times. The chain recombines TRBV7-9 with TRBJ2-2; D unresolved. Deletions cut 2 bases from V and 5 bases from J, with 6 bases between. The CDR3 runs to 13 residues. Looked up from germline, CDR1 is SEHNR and CDR2 is FQNEAQ (reference sequence). The CDR3 reads CASSLRETGELFF. The CDR3 coding sequence is TGTGCCAGCAGCTTAAGGGAAACCGGGGAGCTGTTTTTT.

This clonotype was recorded many times. A junction end diverges from the germline sequence, so it may reflect a read error. The chain combines TRBV9 with TRBJ2-7, with a tentative D call TRBD2 (6 bases). CDR1 and CDR2 from the germline V gene are SGDLS and YYNGEE. The CDR3 has 11 amino acids. As DNA, the CDR3 is TGTGCCAGCAGCGCAATGCCGTGTGGAGGGTTC. It specifies CASSAMPCGGF.

This clonotype was observed many times. The J gene is TRBJ1-6, the V gene TRBV13; a weak D match, TRBD1 (6 bases). The CDR3 spans 15 residues. Germline CDR1 and CDR2: PRHDT and FYEKMQ (reference sequence). Between the trimmed V and J ends, which lost 4 bases and 8 bases, there was a span of 15 bases. In DNA form, the CDR3 reads TGTGCCAGCAGCTCAGCGGGACATGAAGATTCACCCCTCCACTTT. Amino acids: CASSSAGHEDSPLHF.

There are many counts of this clonotype. Sequence at one end of the junction differs from germline and may be a read error. V gene TRBV30 combines with J gene TRBJ1-1; D may be TRBD1 (5 bases). From germline, CDR1 is GTSNPN and CDR2 SVGIG (reference sequence). This CDR3 is built from 18 residues. CDR3 loop: CAWSVLGGVGVMNTEAFF. CDR3 nucleotide sequence: TGCGCCTGGAGTGTACTAGGAGGGGTCGGGGTTATGAACACTGAAGCTTTCTTT. Variable domain in full (rest from reference TRBV30 and TRBJ1-1): SQTIHQWPATLVQPVGSPLSLECTVEGTSNPNLYWYRQAAGRGLQLLFYSVGIGQISSEVPQNLSASRPQDRQFILSSKKLLLSDSGFYLCAWSVLGGVGVMNTEAFFGQGTRLTVV.

To note about this clonotype: Relative to the germline gene, one junction end is altered; a read error may explain this. The chain uses TRBV27 and TRBJ2-6; TRBD1 matches 10 bases. CDR1 is MNHEY and CDR2 is SMNVEV in the germline V gene (reference sequence). CDR3 length equals 17 residues. As DNA, the CDR3 is TGTGCCGGCAGTTTAGGGACAGGGGTGGTTGGGGCCAACGTCCTGACTTTC. Amino acids: CAGSLGTGVVGANVLTF.

This clonotype came up many times. The chain is built from TRBV7-9 and TRBJ2-1; the D call may be TRBD1 or TRBD2 (5 bases each). The CDR3 has 13 amino acids. Germline CDR1 is SEHNR and CDR2 is FQNEAQ (reference sequence). The V end was cut by 5 bases, the J end by 10 bases, with 15 bases between. The DNA for the CDR3 is TGTGCCAGCAGCACGGGGCCGGGGCTCGAGCAGTTCTTC. It encodes CASSTGPGLEQFF.

This clonotype was detected ten times or more. The CDR3 coding sequence is TGTGCCAGCAGCTCTACTAGGAGGGCCTACAATGAGCAGTTCTTC. It specifies CASSSTRRAYNEQFF. The V and J genes are TRBV7-9 and TRBJ2-1, with D possibly matching TRBD2 (6 bases). The germline V and J ends were trimmed by 4 bases and 2 bases, with 12 bases remaining between them. The germline V gene has CDR1 SEHNR and CDR2 FQNEAQ (reference sequence). The CDR3 sequence is 15 residues long.

Many counts were recorded for this clonotype. J is TRBJ1-1 and V is TRBV18, with TRBD1 matching over 9 bases. Germline V CDR1 and CDR2: KGHSH, LQKENI. CDR3 size: 14 residues. J lost 3 bases, V lost 4 bases, and 3 bases had no gene match. The CDR3 DNA reads as TGTGCCAGCTCACGGGACAGGGCGGACACTGAAGCTTTCTTT. Residues: CASSRDRADTEAFF. The full variable domain, in which reference TRBV18 and TRBJ1-1 provide the parts outside the CDR3, is NAGVMQNPRHLVRRRGQEARLRCSPMKGHSHVYWYRQLPEEGLKFMVYLQKENIIDESGMPKERFSAEFPKEGPSILRIQQVVRGDSAAYFCASSRDRADTEAFFGQGTRLTVV.

This clonotype was seen many times. The chain links TRBV6-5 to TRBJ1-1; D remains unclear. This CDR3 has 15 amino acids. V lost 2 bases to trimming and J lost 4 bases, with 14 bases between them. Germline V CDR1 and CDR2: MNHEY, SVGAGI. The CDR3 DNA follows: TGTGCCAGCAGTTACACCGAATTCTCGTCCACTGAAGCTTTCTTT. Translation gives CASSYTEFSSTEAFF.

This clonotype was seen at least ten times. The J gene is TRBJ2-1, the V gene TRBV27; tentative D call: TRBD1 (5 bases). This CDR3 contains 14 residues. The germline V and J ends were trimmed by 6 bases and 0 bases, with 9 bases remaining between them. CDR1 is MNHEY and CDR2 is SMNVEV in the germline V gene (reference sequence). CDR3 protein: CASRIDSSYNEQFF. CDR3 sequence (DNA): TGTGCCAGCAGAATTGACAGCTCCTACAATGAGCAGTTCTTC.

About this clonotype: Given a much more abundant clone one base away, this may be a read error. The CDR3 sequence: CASSLLVPDPSSYNGQFF. CDR3 coding DNA: TGTGCCAGCAGTCTTTTAGTTCCCGATCCGAGCTCCTACAATGGGCAGTTCTTC. The chain is built from TRBV28 and TRBJ2-1; D is unresolved. Looked up from germline, CDR1 is MDHEN and CDR2 is SYDVKM. The CDR3 has 18 residues.

The sample holds many counts of this clonotype. The CDR3 DNA reads TGTGCCAGCACCCCAGATTTGGGGGTTGTGATGGGCACAGATACGCAGTATTTT. Translating gives CASTPDLGVVMGTDTQYF. This chain uses TRBV7-9 with TRBJ2-3; tentatively, D is TRBD1 or TRBD2 (5 bases each). V was cut by 7 bases and J by 1 base, with 24 bases left in between. The germline V gene has CDR1 SEHNR and CDR2 FQNEAQ (reference sequence). The CDR3 loop spans 18 amino acids.

This clonotype was seen at least ten times. The chain has TRBV20-1 and TRBJ1-1; D may be TRBD1 (6 bases). Trimming took 3 bases from V and 3 from J, leaving 14 bases between them. CDR1 is DFQATT, CDR2 SNEGSKA, per germline (reference sequence). The CDR3 runs 14 residues. CDR3 in amino acids: CSARDPRGDTEAFF. As DNA, the CDR3 is TGCAGTGCTAGGGACCCAAGGGGGGACACTGAAGCTTTCTTT.

Ten or more counts support this clonotype. The chain couples TRBV6-2 or TRBV6-3 to TRBJ2-6; no clear D gene. The germline V gene encodes CDR1 MNHEY and CDR2 SVGEGT. V shed 1 base and J shed 1 base, with 2 bases lying between them. The CDR3 consists of 14 residues. The CDR3 coding sequence is TGTGCCAGCAGTTACTTGTCTGGGGCCAACGTCCTGACTTTC. It yields the protein CASSYLSGANVLTF.